This TCR beta chain comes out of a study of PD-1 blockade in classical Hodgkin lymphoma. All patients relapsed after autologous stem cell transplantation, and brentuximab vedotin exposure varied. From germline, CDR1 is SGHNT and CDR2 YYREEE (reference sequence). Trimming removed 4 bases at V and 4 bases at J, with 11 bases between. The CDR3 is 14 residues long. Produced via immunoSEQ multiplex PCR; TCRdb's table is partial and in-frame only. The table has 39,000 or so clones, 86% seen once. The chain uses TRBV5-4 and TRBJ2-2; D is perhaps TRBD1 (6 bases). The sample was peripheral blood mononuclear cells (PBMCs), taken before the second cycle of nivolumab. This TCR came from a human donor with classical Hodgkin lymphoma. The CDR3 loop reads CASSQGLVTGELFF. The CDR3 region has the DNA TGTGCCAGCAGCCAGGGGCTGGTCACCGGGGAGCTGTTTTTT.